The next 2 T cell receptor beta chains were all read from a single sample in a study of T cell clonality in common variable immunodeficiency. Some clones are missing from TCRdb's copy, which holds only in-frame ones; the method was immunoSEQ multiplex PCR. This record lists 55,000 or so clones, none seen once only, and the top ten clones contain roughly 0.84%. Sequenced: peripheral blood mononuclear cells. The source of these receptors is a person aged 18 to 75 in good health.

As to this clone: The read is 3 residues too short to cover the CDR3 end, so that end is filled in from the germline J gene. The rearrangement uses TRBV7-2 and TRBJ1-2; 7 nucleotides agree with TRBD1. Germline values: CDR1 SGHTA, CDR2 FQGNSA. The CDR3 contains 15 residues. The covered CDR3 bases are TGTGCCAGCAGACACCGGGACAGCACCACAGATACC. Its protein product is CASRHRDSTTDT. In full, the CDR3 is CASRHRDSTTDTYTF. The full variable domain, completed using reference TRBV7-2 and TRBJ1-2, is GAGVSQSPSNKVTEKGKDVELRCDPISGHTALYWYRQSLGQGLEFLIYFQGNSAPDKSGLPSDRFSAERTGGSVSTLTIQRTQQEDSAVYLCASRHRDSTTDTYTFGSGTRLTVV.

This clone was observed many times. The read ends 3 residues shy of where the CDR3 ends; the end is completed using the germline J gene. The chain is built from TRBV6-1 and TRBJ2-2; 11 bases are shared with TRBD2. The germline V gene encodes CDR1 MNHNS and CDR2 SASEGT. The CDR3 length is 19 residues. Germline trimming cut 0 bases from V and 7 bases from J; bases unmatched to any gene: 13. CDR3 sequence reads: CASSEAPRLAGHRGGELFF. The CDR3 bases that were read are TGTGCCAGCAGTGAAGCCCCCCGACTAGCGGGACACAGGGGCGGGGAG.